The 29 T cell receptor beta chains given below trace back to one sample, sequenced in a study of T cells after yellow fever vaccination (dated by TCRdb to between 2018 and 2020). The method behind the library was 5' RACE. The data were produced on an Illumina NovaSeq 6000. The public reads were run again by TCRdb, first through fastp at Q25 and then through MiXCR, and only productive beta chains were kept. Rows with one shared CDR3 protein collapse into an entry with the most common genes and DNA. The sample table holds some 300,000 distinct CDR3 sequences, of which approximately 8% were seen once. Around 3.5% of the sample is taken by the ten largest. The treatment or condition label here, explained by the study, means: live attenuated yellow fever vaccine strain. Sample: CD4+ T cells sorted from PBMCs, taken 5 days after the yellow fever booster vaccination. These receptors originate from a man aged 18 to 30 who received the YFV17D yellow fever vaccine.

This clonotype was detected only a few times. The V call is TRBV20-1, the J call TRBJ2-5; tentative D call: TRBD1 (6 bases). Between the trimmed V and J ends, which lost 5 bases and 4 bases, there was a span of 17 bases. The CDR3 has 14 residues. Germline lookup yields CDR1 DFQATT and CDR2 SNEGSKA (reference sequence). The CDR3 sequence is CSALEPTGLETQYF. CDR3 DNA: TGCAGTGCTCTAGAGCCCACAGGGCTAGAGACCCAGTACTTC.

The sample holds a few counts of this clonotype. This chain connects TRBV3-1 to TRBJ2-1; the D gene is possibly TRBD2 (6 bases). CDR1 and CDR2 from the germline V gene are LGHDT and YNNKEL (reference sequence). The CDR3 has 14 amino acids. V was shortened by 8 bases and J by 4 bases, with 15 bases between the two germline ends. The CDR3 region is CASWDSGKYNEQFF. DNA for the CDR3: TGTGCCAGCTGGGACTCAGGAAAGTACAATGAGCAGTTCTTC.

J is TRBJ1-1 and V is TRBV20-1; a possible D gene is TRBD1 (6 bases). The V end was cut by 6 bases, the J end by 7 bases, with 21 bases between. The CDR3 totals 14 residues. The germline CDR1 and CDR2 sequences are DFQATT and SNEGSKA (reference sequence). The chain's CDR3 is CSAGDISGSDEAFF. DNA for the CDR3: TGCAGTGCGGGGGACATCTCTGGCTCTGATGAAGCTTTCTTT.

Many counts were recorded for this clonotype. The rearrangement joins TRBV6-5 to TRBJ2-3, with 10 bases lining up with TRBD2. Germline assignment: CDR1 MNHEY and CDR2 SVGAGI. J was trimmed by 4 bases and V by 7 bases; bases with no gene match: 14. This CDR3 comprises 17 residues. CDR3 in amino acids: CASTPRGFSGGPDTQYF. Here the CDR3 DNA reads TGTGCCAGCACCCCGCGAGGATTTAGCGGGGGGCCAGATACGCAGTATTTT.

J is TRBJ2-1 and V is TRBV9; TRBD2 matches 9 bases. Per germline, CDR1 SGDLS and CDR2 YYNGEE. This CDR3 is built from 16 residues. Germline trimming cut 0 bases from V and 4 bases from J; bases unmatched to any gene: 5. The CDR3 DNA follows: TGTGCCAGCAGCGTAGAAGATAGCGGGGGTTACAATGAGCAGTTCTTC. This sequence encodes CASSVEDSGGYNEQFF.

The genes are TRBV19 and TRBJ2-1, with D perhaps TRBD1 or TRBD2 (5 bases each). Trimming cost V 1 base and J 10 bases, with 17 bases left between them. The length of the CDR3 is 15 residues. Germline CDR1 reads LNHDA; CDR2 reads SQIVND (reference sequence). The CDR3 region has the DNA TGTGCCAGTAGTATAGTTAAACGGGACCCTGGGGAGCAGTTCTTC. Its protein product is CASSIVKRDPGEQFF.

This clonotype was counted only a few times. The rearrangement links TRBV4-3 to TRBJ1-2; no clear D. Germline lookup yields CDR1 LGHNA and CDR2 YSLEER. The CDR3 covers 18 residues. V shed 0 bases and J shed 1 base, with 18 bases lying between them. The CDR3 region is CASSQDWAANFYNYGYTF. The CDR3 nucleotides are TGCGCCAGCAGCCAAGATTGGGCGGCCAACTTTTATAACTATGGCTACACCTTC.

This clonotype was seen more than once but under ten times. CDR3 protein: CSASLSSYQTQYF. As DNA, the CDR3 is TGCAGTGCTAGCCTGAGCTCGTATCAGACCCAGTACTTC. V usage is TRBV20-1 and J usage is TRBJ2-5; D uncertain. There are 13 residues in the CDR3. V was clipped by 3 bases and J by 6 bases, with 14 bases between them. CDR1 and CDR2 (germline): DFQATT, SNEGSKA (reference sequence).

The table lists this clonotype with a few counts. The chain uses TRBV5-1 and TRBJ2-6, with D unclear. V shed 4 bases and J shed 2 bases, with 7 bases lying between them. Germline CDR1 is SGHRS and CDR2 is YFSETQ. CDR3 size: 14 residues. CDR3: CASSADTGANVLTF. The CDR3 coding sequence is TGCGCCAGCAGCGCCGACACTGGGGCCAACGTCCTGACTTTC.

This clonotype was seen a handful of times. The CDR3 coding sequence is TGTGCCAGCAGCACCCGCGGGGGGCAACAGCCCCAGCATTTT. It yields the protein CASSTRGGQQPQHF. J is TRBJ1-5 and V is TRBV12-3 or TRBV12-4; tentative D call: TRBD1 (6 bases). The CDR3 sequence is 14 residues long. The V end was cut by 6 bases, the J end by 7 bases, with 16 bases between.

This clonotype was found a few times. The chain couples TRBV28 to TRBJ2-1, with unresolved D. The CDR3 spans 13 residues. V was cut by 6 bases and J by 5 bases, with 11 bases left in between. Per the germline V gene, CDR1 is MDHEN and CDR2 is SYDVKM. The CDR3 sequence: CASSSLRDNEQFF. CDR3 DNA sequence: TGTGCCAGCAGCTCGCTCCGGGACAATGAGCAGTTCTTC.

The sample holds a few counts of this clonotype. V and J are TRBV3-1 and TRBJ2-1; possibly TRBD2 for D (6 bases). The V gene lost 0 bases and the J gene lost 10 bases, with 10 bases spanning the gap. This CDR3 is 13 amino acids long. Germline V gene lookup returns CDR1 LGHDT and CDR2 YNNKEL (reference sequence). This chain's CDR3 is CASSQDWGREQFF. In DNA, the CDR3 is TGTGCCAGCAGCCAAGATTGGGGGAGGGAGCAGTTCTTC.

This chain uses TRBV29-1 with TRBJ2-3, with D possibly being TRBD1 (5 bases). This CDR3 is 12 amino acids long. Deletions cut 4 bases from V and 6 bases from J, with 11 bases between. Germline CDR1 SQVTM, CDR2 ANQGSEA. The CDR3, as DNA: TGCAGCGTTGCCAGGGTGGTGGATACGCAGTATTTT. Residues: CSVARVVDTQYF.

This clonotype occurred many times. This chain connects TRBV3-1 to TRBJ2-7; no firm D call. Germline CDR1 is LGHDT and CDR2 is YNNKEL (reference sequence). The CDR3 has 14 residues. Trimming took 1 base from V and 0 from J, leaving 7 bases between them. The CDR3 loop reads CASSQVPASYEQYF. CDR3 bases: TGTGCCAGCAGCCAAGTTCCGGCCTCCTACGAGCAGTACTTC.

The chain carries TRBV5-4 and TRBJ2-3; TRBD2 might be the D (5 bases). This CDR3 has 16 amino acids. Trimming took off 4 bases at V and 0 bases at J, with 15 bases between the two ends. Per germline, CDR1 SGHNT and CDR2 YYREEE (reference sequence). The CDR3 here is CASSPTPAASTDTQYF. CDR3 coding DNA: TGTGCCAGCAGCCCGACCCCAGCGGCAAGCACAGATACGCAGTATTTT.

The CDR3 region has the DNA TGTGCCAGCAGCCCTAAGACGGTGGCCTCTGGAAACACCATATATTTT. This gives the protein CASSPKTVASGNTIYF. The chain has TRBV3-1 and TRBJ1-3; D is ambiguous. Trimming left V 4 bases short and J 0 bases short, with 13 bases between. This CDR3 region has 16 residues. In germline, CDR1 is LGHDT, CDR2 YNNKEL (reference sequence).

This chain joins TRBV27 and TRBJ1-6; TRBD1 might be the D (5 bases). This CDR3 contains 15 residues. The germline CDR1 and CDR2 sequences are MNHEY and SMNVEV (reference sequence). Trimming pared 2 bases from V and 6 bases from J, leaving 11 bases between. The CDR3 coding sequence is TGTGCCAGCAGTTTAGAGGGACGTACTAATTCACCCCTCCACTTT. This gives the protein CASSLEGRTNSPLHF.

This clonotype was observed a handful of times. The chain couples TRBV20-1 to TRBJ1-3; D may be TRBD1 (5 bases). Looked up from germline, CDR1 is DFQATT and CDR2 is SNEGSKA (reference sequence). CDR3 length: 14 residues. V lost 5 bases to trimming and J lost 4 bases, with 15 bases between them. In DNA, the CDR3 is TGCAGTGCTTCCCAGACGGGGGTCGGAAACACCATATATTTT. Protein sequence: CSASQTGVGNTIYF.

The chain links TRBV6-1 to TRBJ2-7, with 10 bases that match TRBD2. Germline V gives CDR1 MNHNS, CDR2 SASEGT. With 2 bases clipped from V and 3 bases from J, the junction kept 1 base outside the gene matches. This CDR3 has 14 residues. The CDR3 spells CASSERLAGYEQYF. The DNA for the CDR3 is TGTGCCAGCAGTGAAAGACTAGCGGGCTACGAGCAGTACTTC.

V is TRBV20-1 and J is TRBJ1-2; TRBD1 is a possible D gene (6 bases). The germline gives CDR1 DFQATT, CDR2 SNEGSKA (reference sequence). The CDR3 is 13 amino acids. V was cut by 3 bases and J by 1 base, with 9 bases left in between. CDR3 amino acids: CSARDSGNYGYTF. The CDR3 DNA reads as TGCAGTGCTAGGGACAGTGGTAACTATGGCTACACCTTC.

This clonotype was seen a few times. The rearrangement joins TRBV6-5 to TRBJ1-3, with D hard to call. The CDR3 totals 15 residues. Germline V lookup: CDR1 MNHEY, CDR2 SVGAGI. The V gene lost 4 bases and the J gene lost 3 bases, with 13 bases spanning the gap. Here the CDR3 reads CASSSTSLGGNTIYF. CDR3 coding DNA: TGTGCCAGCAGTTCCACGAGTTTGGGTGGAAACACCATATATTTT.

This sequence joins TRBV5-1 and TRBJ2-1, with 10 positions matching TRBD1. This CDR3 region has 14 residues. V was pared by 3 bases and J by 8 bases, with 5 bases of the junction left unmatched. CDR1 is SGHRS, CDR2 YFSETQ, per germline. CDR3 residues: CASSSGTGVHEQFF. CDR3 DNA sequence: TGCGCCAGCAGCTCCGGGACAGGGGTGCATGAGCAGTTCTTC.

This clonotype was counted a few times. The V call is TRBV5-1, the J call TRBJ2-1; the D gene is possibly TRBD1 (6 bases). The CDR3 runs 12 residues. The V gene's germline CDR1 is SGHRS and CDR2 YFSETQ. V lost 3 bases to trimming and J lost 7 bases, with 8 bases between them. The CDR3 region has the DNA TGCGCCAGCAGCTACCAGGGGAATGAGCAGTTCTTC. It translates to CASSYQGNEQFF.

This clonotype was seen a few times. The chain combines TRBV5-5 with TRBJ1-3, with 7 bases lining up with TRBD1. CDR1 and CDR2 (germline): SGHKS, YYEKEE (reference sequence). CDR3 length equals 15 residues. The J segment lost 0 bases and the V segment lost 5 bases, leaving 5 bases of the junction unmatched. The CDR3 loop is CASSTSGGSGNTIYF. The DNA for the CDR3 is TGTGCCAGCAGTACCTCAGGGGGCTCTGGAAACACCATATATTTT.

This clonotype has ten or more counts. The V and J genes are TRBV7-2 and TRBJ1-6; D is ambiguous. The V end lost 4 bases, the J end lost 13 bases, and 11 bases lay between the germline ends. CDR1 is SGHTA and CDR2 is FQGNSA in the germline V gene. This CDR3 comprises 12 residues. CDR3 DNA: TGTGCCAGCAGCTCCCGCTATACTCCCCTCCACTTT. It translates to CASSSRYTPLHF. The full variable domain, rest sourced from reference TRBV7-2 and TRBJ1-6, is GAGVSQSPSNKVTEKGKDVELRCDPISGHTALYWYRQSLGQGLEFLIYFQGNSAPDKSGLPSDRFSAERTGGSVSTLTIQRTQQEDSAVYLCASSSRYTPLHFGNGTRLTVT.

The CDR3 DNA reads as TGTGCCAGCAATGGACAGGGGGCTATCTACGAGCAGTACTTC. Translation gives CASNGQGAIYEQYF. The chain combines TRBV2 with TRBJ2-7; TRBD1 aligns across 11 bases. The CDR3 runs to 14 residues. The germline CDR1 and CDR2 sequences are SNHLY and FYNNEI. J gave up 3 bases and V 7 bases, and 5 bases lay outside the gene matches.

The chain links TRBV9 to TRBJ2-2, with 10 bases aligning to TRBD2. From germline, CDR1 is SGDLS and CDR2 YYNGEE. The length of the CDR3 is 21 residues. The junction had 19 bases not matched to a gene; V was cut back by 1 base and J by 4 bases. The CDR3 region is CASSVNEKLAGYSVATGELFF. For the CDR3, the DNA is TGTGCCAGCAGCGTAAATGAGAAACTAGCGGGGTACAGTGTGGCCACCGGGGAGCTGTTTTTT.

This clonotype was counted a few times. V is TRBV11-1 and J is TRBJ1-2; 7 nucleotides line up with TRBD1. The CDR3 totals 15 residues. In germline, CDR1 is SGHAT, CDR2 FQDESV (reference sequence). Trimming at V came to 2 bases and at J to 2 bases, leaving 5 bases not matched to a gene. DNA of the CDR3: TGTGCCAGCAGCTTAATTCCGGGACAGAACTATGGCTACACCTTC. The encoded protein is CASSLIPGQNYGYTF.

This clonotype was found many times. V usage is TRBV4-3 and J usage is TRBJ2-1; 12 bases are a match to TRBD2. In germline, CDR1 is LGHNA, CDR2 YSLEER. This CDR3 spans 15 amino acids. The trim removed 2 bases at V and 7 bases at J, leaving 3 bases unmatched. The CDR3 is CASSQPSGGVNEQFF. CDR3 DNA sequence: TGCGCCAGCAGCCAACCTAGCGGGGGGGTAAATGAGCAGTTCTTC.